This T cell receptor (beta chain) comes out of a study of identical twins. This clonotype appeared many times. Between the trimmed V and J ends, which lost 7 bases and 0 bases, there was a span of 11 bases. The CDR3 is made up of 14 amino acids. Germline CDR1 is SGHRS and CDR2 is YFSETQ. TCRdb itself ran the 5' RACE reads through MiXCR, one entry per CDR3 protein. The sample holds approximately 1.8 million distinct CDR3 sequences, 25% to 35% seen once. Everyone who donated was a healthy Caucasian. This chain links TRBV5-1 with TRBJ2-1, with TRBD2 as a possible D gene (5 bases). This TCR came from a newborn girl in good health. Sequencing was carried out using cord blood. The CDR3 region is CASGSAISYNEQFF. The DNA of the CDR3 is TGCGCCAGCGGGAGCGCCATCTCCTACAATGAGCAGTTCTTC. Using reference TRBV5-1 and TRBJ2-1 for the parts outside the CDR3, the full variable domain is KAGVTQTPRYLIKTRGQQVTLSCSPISGHRSVSWYQQTPGQGLQFLFEYFSETQRNKGNFPGRFSGRQFSNSRSEMNVSTLELGDSALYLCASGSAISYNEQFFGPGTRLTVL.